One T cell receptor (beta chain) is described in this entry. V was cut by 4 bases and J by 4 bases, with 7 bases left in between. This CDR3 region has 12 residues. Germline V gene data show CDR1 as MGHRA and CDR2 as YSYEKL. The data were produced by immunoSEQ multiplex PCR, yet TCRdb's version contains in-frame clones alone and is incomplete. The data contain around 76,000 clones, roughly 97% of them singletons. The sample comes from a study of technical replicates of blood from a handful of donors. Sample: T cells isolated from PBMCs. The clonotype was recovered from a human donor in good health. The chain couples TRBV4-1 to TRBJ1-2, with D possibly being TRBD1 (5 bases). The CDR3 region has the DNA TGCGCCAGCAGCCCTGACAGCTATGGCTACACCTTC. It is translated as CASSPDSYGYTF.